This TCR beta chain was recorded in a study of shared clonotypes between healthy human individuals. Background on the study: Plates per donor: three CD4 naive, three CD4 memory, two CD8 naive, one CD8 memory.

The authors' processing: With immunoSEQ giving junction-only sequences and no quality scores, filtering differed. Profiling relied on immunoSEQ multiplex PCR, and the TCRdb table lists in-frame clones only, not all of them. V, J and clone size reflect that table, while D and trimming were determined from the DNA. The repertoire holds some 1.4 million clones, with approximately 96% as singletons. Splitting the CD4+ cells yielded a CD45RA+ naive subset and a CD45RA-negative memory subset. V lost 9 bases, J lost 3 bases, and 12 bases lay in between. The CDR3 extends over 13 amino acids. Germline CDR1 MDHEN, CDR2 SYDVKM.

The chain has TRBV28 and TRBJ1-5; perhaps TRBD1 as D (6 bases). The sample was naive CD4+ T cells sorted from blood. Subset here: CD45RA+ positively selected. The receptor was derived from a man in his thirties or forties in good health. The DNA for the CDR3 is TGTGCCAGTAATACAGGGAACAATCAGCCCCAGCATTTT. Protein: CASNTGNNQPQHF. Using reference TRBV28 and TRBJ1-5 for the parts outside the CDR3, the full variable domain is DVKVTQSSRYLVKRTGEKVFLECVQDMDHENMFWYRQDPGLGLRLIYFSYDVKMKEKGDIPEGYSVSREKKERFSLILESASTNQTSMYLCASNTGNNQPQHFGDGTRLSIL.